This TCR beta chain was retrieved from a study of T cells in Graves' hyperthyroidism and ophthalmopathy. Amplification targeted TCR beta CDR3 regions from RNA transcripts. A first-round RT-PCR of the TCR CDR3 used the HTBI primer set. From the multiplex PCR reads, TCRdb called clonotypes with MiXCR, one entry per CDR3 protein. The table shows nearly 600,000 distinct CDR3 sequences, with 14% occurring only once. The germline gives CDR1 SGHRS, CDR2 YFSETQ. The germline V and J ends were trimmed by 0 bases and 3 bases, with 12 bases remaining between them. The CDR3 is 15 amino acids. Regarding the study as a whole: Among clonotypes expanded in thyroid above 0.001, most were also found in blood. Stable hyperthyroidism was told apart from ophthalmopathy by a model built on 13 V-J features. Model-based prediction identified ophthalmopathy a median 6.5 months prior to its onset.

This clonotype was counted ten times or more. What it binds is unknown. Lactation, pregnancy, other autoimmune disease or uncontrolled infection excluded patients. Input material: blood. The chain combines TRBV5-1 with TRBJ1-1; weak D call: TRBD1 (5 bases). The origin of this receptor is a young woman with Graves' ophthalmopathy. In nucleotides, the CDR3 is TGCGCCAGCAGCTTGGAGGGACCGGGGGACACTGAAGCTTTCTTT. This codes for CASSLEGPGDTEAFF.